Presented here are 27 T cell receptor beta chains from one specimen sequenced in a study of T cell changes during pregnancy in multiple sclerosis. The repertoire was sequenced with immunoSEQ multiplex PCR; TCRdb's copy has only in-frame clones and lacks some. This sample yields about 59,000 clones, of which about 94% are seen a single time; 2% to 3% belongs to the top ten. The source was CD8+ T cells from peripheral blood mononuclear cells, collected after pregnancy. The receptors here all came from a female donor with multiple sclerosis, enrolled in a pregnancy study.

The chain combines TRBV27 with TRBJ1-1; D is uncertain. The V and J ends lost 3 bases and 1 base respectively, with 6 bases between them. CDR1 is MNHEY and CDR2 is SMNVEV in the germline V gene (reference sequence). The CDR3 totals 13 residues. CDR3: CASSFHQNTEAFF. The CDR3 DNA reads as TGTGCCAGCAGTTTTCATCAGAACACTGAAGCTTTCTTT.

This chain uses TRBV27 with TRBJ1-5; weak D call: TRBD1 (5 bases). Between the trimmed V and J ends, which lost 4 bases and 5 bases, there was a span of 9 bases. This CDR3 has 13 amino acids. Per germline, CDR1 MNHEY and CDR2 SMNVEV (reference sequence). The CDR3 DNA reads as TGTGCCAGCAGTTCGACAGTGCATCAGCCCCAGCATTTT. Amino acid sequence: CASSSTVHQPQHF.

The CDR3 region has the DNA TGTGCCTGGAGTGTAAGTCATAGCGCTGAAGCTTTCTTT. It translates to CAWSVSHSAEAFF. The chain joins TRBV30 to TRBJ1-1, with D hard to call. CDR1 is GTSNPN, CDR2 SVGIG, per germline (reference sequence). V dropped 0 bases and J dropped 6 bases, with 11 bases sitting between them. There are 13 residues in the CDR3.

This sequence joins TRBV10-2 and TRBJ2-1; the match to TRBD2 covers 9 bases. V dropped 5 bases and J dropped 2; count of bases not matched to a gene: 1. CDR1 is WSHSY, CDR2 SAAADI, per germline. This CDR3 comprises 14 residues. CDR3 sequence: CASSQRGAYNEQFF. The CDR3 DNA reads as TGCGCCAGCAGTCAGCGGGGGGCCTACAATGAGCAGTTCTTC.

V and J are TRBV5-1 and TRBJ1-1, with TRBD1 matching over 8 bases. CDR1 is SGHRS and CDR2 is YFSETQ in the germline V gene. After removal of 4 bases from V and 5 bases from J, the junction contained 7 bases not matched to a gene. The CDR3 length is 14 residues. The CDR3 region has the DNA TGCGCCAGCAGCCCCGCAGGGGGCGCGACTGAAGCTTTCTTT. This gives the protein CASSPAGGATEAFF.

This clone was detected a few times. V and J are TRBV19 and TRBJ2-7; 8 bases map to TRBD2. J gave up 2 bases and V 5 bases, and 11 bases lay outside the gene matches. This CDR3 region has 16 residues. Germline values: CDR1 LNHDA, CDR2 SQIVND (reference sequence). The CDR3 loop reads CASSVSGIPIPYEQYF. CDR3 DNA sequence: TGTGCCAGTAGTGTTAGCGGGATACCGATTCCCTACGAGCAGTACTTC.

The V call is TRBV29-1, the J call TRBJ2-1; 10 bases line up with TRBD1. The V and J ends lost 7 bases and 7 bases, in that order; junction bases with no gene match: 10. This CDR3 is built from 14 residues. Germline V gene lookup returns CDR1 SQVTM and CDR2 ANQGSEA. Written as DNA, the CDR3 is TGCAGCGGCCTCCCGGGACAGGGGTGGAATGAGCAGTTCTTC. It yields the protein CSGLPGQGWNEQFF.

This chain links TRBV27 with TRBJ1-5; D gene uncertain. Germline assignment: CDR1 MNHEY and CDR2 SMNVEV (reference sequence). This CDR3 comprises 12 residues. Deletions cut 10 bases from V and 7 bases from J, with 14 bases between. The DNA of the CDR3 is TGTGCCACCTCATCAGGTCTACAGCCCCAGCATTTT. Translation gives CATSSGLQPQHF.

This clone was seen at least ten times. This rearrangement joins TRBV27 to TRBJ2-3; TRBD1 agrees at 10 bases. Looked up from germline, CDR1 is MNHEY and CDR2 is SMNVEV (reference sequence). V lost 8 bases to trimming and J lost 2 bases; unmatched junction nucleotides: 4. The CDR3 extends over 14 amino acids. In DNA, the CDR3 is TGTGCCAGCGGGGACAGGGGTTACACAGATACGCAGTATTTT. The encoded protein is CASGDRGYTDTQYF.

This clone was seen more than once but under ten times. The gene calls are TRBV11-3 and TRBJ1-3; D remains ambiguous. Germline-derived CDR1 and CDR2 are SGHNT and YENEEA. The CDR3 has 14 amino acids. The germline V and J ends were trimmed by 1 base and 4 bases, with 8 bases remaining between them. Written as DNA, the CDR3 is TGTGCCAGCAGCTTAGTGTTGAGCGGAAACACCATATATTTT. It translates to CASSLVLSGNTIYF.

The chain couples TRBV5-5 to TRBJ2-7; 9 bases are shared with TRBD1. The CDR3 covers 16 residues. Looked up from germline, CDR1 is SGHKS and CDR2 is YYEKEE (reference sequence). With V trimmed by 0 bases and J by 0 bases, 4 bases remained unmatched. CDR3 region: CASSLAPTGGSYEQYF. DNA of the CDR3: TGTGCCAGCAGCTTGGCCCCGACAGGGGGCTCCTACGAGCAGTACTTC. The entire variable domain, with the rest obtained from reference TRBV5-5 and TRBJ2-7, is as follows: DAGVTQSPTHLIKTRGQQVTLRCSPISGHKSVSWYQQVLGQGPQFIFQYYEKEERGRGNFPDRFSARQFPNYSSELNVNALLLGDSALYLCASSLAPTGGSYEQYFGPGTRLTVT.

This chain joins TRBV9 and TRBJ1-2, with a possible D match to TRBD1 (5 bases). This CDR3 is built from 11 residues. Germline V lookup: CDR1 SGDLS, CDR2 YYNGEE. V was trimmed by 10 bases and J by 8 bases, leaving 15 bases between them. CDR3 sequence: CASSDRGGYTF. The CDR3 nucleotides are TGTGCCTCGAGCGACAGAGGCGGCTACACCTTC.

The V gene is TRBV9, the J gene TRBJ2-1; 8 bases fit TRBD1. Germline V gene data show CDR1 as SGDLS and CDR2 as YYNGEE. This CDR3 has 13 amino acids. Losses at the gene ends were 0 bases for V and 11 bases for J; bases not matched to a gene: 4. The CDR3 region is CASSVGAGGKQFF. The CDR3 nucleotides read TGTGCCAGCAGCGTAGGGGCAGGGGGCAAGCAGTTCTTC.

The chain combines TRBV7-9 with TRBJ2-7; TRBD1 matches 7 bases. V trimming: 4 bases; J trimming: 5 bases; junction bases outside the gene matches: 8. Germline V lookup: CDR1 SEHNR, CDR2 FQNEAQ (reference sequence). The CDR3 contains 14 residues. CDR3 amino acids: CASSSPTGSNEQYF. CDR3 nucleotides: TGTGCCAGCAGCTCCCCGACAGGGTCGAACGAGCAGTACTTC.

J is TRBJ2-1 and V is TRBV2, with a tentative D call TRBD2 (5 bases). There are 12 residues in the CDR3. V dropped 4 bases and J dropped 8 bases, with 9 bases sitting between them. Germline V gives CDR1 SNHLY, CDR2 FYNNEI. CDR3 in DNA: TGTGCCAGCAGTGGTAGCGTCGATGAGCAGTTCTTC. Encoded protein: CASSGSVDEQFF.

This chain's CDR3 is CASSYVGGSYEQYF. CDR3 nucleotide sequence: TGTGCCAGCAGTTACGTGGGAGGATCCTACGAGCAGTACTTC. The rearrangement uses TRBV6-5 and TRBJ2-7, with D tentatively TRBD2 (6 bases). CDR3 length: 14 amino acids. Germline assignment: CDR1 MNHEY and CDR2 SVGAGI. Trimming took off 2 bases at V and 1 base at J, with 9 bases between the two ends.

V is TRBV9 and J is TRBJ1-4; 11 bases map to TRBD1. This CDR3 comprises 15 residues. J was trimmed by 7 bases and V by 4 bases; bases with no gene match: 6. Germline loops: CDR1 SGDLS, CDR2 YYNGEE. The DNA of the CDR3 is TGTGCCAGCAGCCATGGACAGGGGGCAAGTGAAAAACTGTTTTTT. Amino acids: CASSHGQGASEKLFF. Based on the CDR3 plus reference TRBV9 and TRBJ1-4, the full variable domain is DSGVTQTPKHLITATGQRVTLRCSPRSGDLSVYWYQQSLDQGLQFLIQYYNGEERAKGNILERFSAQQFPDLHSELNLSSLELGDSALYFCASSHGQGASEKLFFGSGTQLSVL.

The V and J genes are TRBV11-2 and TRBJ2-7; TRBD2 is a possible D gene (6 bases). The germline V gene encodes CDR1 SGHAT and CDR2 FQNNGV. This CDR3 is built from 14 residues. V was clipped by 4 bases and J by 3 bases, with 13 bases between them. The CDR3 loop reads CASSWGGGGYEQYF. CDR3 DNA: TGTGCCAGCAGCTGGGGAGGAGGCGGCTACGAGCAGTACTTC. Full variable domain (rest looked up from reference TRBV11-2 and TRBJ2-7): EAGVAQSPRYKIIEKRQSVAFWCNPISGHATLYWYQQILGQGPKLLIQFQNNGVVDDSQLPKDRFSAERLKGVDSTLKIQPAKLEDSAVYLCASSWGGGGYEQYFGPGTRLTVT.

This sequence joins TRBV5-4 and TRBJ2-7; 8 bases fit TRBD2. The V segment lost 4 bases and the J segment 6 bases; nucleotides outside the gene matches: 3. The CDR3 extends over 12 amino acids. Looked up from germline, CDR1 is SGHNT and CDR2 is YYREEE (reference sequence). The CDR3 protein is CASSGLAGEQYF. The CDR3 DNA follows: TGTGCCAGCAGCGGGCTAGCGGGCGAGCAGTACTTC.

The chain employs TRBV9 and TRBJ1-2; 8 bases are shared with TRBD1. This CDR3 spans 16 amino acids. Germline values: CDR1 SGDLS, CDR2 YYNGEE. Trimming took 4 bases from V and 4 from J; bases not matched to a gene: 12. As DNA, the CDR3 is TGTGCCAGCAGCACAACCCCCAGGGGGCTTGGCTATGGCTACACCTTC. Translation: CASSTTPRGLGYGYTF.

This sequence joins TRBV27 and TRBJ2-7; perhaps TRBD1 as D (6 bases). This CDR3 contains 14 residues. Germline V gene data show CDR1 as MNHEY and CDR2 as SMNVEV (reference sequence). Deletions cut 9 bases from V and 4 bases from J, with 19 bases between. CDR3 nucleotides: TGTGCCAGTTCTGCCAGGGGTCCTGGTTACGAGCAGTACTTC. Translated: CASSARGPGYEQYF.

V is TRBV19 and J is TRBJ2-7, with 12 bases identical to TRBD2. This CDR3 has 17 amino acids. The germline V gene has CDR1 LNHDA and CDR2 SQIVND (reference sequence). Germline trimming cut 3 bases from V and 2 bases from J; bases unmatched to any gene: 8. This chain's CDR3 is CASSISTSGSITYEQYF. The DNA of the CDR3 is TGTGCCAGTAGTATCTCGACTAGCGGGAGTATCACCTACGAGCAGTACTTC.

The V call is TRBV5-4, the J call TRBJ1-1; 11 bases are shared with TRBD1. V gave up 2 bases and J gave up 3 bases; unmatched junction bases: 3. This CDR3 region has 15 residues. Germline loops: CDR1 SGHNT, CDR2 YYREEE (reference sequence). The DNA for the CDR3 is TGTGCCAGCAGCTTAGGGACAGGGGGGTACACTGAAGCTTTCTTT. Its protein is CASSLGTGGYTEAFF.

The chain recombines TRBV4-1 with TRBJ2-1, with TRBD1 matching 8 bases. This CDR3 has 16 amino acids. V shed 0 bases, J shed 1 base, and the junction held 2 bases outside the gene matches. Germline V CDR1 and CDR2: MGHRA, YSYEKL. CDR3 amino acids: CASSQDGQGSYNEQFF. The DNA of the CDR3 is TGCGCCAGCAGCCAAGATGGACAGGGATCCTACAATGAGCAGTTCTTC.

CDR3 sequence (DNA): TGCAGCGTTGATGGACTAATGACTGCGGGCACCCCCTACAATGAGCAGTTCTTC. Protein sequence: CSVDGLMTAGTPYNEQFF. The chain carries TRBV29-1 and TRBJ2-1; perhaps TRBD2 as D (6 bases). V lost 3 bases and J 2 bases, leaving 23 bases between the germline ends. CDR3 size: 18 residues. Germline loops: CDR1 SQVTM, CDR2 ANQGSEA.

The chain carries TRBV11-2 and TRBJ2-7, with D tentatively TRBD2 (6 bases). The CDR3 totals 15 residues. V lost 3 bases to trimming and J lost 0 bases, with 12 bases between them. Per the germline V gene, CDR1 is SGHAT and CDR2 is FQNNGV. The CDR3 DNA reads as TGTGCCAGCAGCTTGATTGCGGGACCCTCCTACGAGCAGTACTTC. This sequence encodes CASSLIAGPSYEQYF.

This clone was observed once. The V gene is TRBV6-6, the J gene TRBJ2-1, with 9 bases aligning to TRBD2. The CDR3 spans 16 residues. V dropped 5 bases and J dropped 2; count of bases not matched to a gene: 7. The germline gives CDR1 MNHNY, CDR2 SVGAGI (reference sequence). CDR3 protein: CASSAAAGGPYNEQFF. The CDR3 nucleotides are TGTGCCAGCAGTGCCGCAGCGGGAGGTCCCTACAATGAGCAGTTCTTC.